A selection of T cell receptor beta chains follows, all from one sample in a study of a mutant IDH1 vaccine in newly diagnosed glioma. These receptors are not linked to any known antigen. Data came from immunoSEQ multiplex PCR; TCRdb stores just in-frame clones and leaves some out. The table has about 41,000 clones, over 75% seen once. The starting material was PBMCs, obtained from a glioma patient whose treatment included an IDH1 peptide vaccine. These TCRs come from a man aged 40-49 years with glioma. Each CDR3 is given with its conserved first and last residue.

len: 20
j_gene: TRBJ2-2
v_gene: TRBV7-6
CDR3aa: CASSLSTSETSPWVTGELFF

len: 14
j_gene: TRBJ1-2
v_gene: TRBV4-1
CDR3aa: CASSQPDRGYGYTF

len: 14
j_gene: TRBJ2-7
v_gene: TRBV6-5
CDR3aa: CASSLGLAGDEQYF

len: 16
j_gene: TRBJ2-2
v_gene: TRBV5-1
CDR3aa: CASSLAYLGDTGELFF

len: 13
j_gene: TRBJ1-2
v_gene: TRBV6-1
CDR3aa: CASSAGQTYGYTF

len: 15
j_gene: TRBJ1-2
v_gene: TRBV29-1
CDR3aa: CSVEGTGTGRDGYTF

len: 15
j_gene: TRBJ1-5
v_gene: TRBV2
CDR3aa: CASRPDRTSDQPQHF

len: 13
j_gene: TRBJ1-4
v_gene: TRBV6-1
CDR3aa: CASSESGSTKLFF

len: 13
j_gene: TRBJ1-5
v_gene: TRBV27
CDR3aa: CASSLRSNQPQHF

len: 13
j_gene: TRBJ1-1
v_gene: TRBV27
CDR3aa: CASSLWVGTEAFF

len: 17
j_gene: TRBJ2-1
v_gene: TRBV27
CDR3aa: CASSPRLAGSSYNEQFF

len: 15
j_gene: TRBJ1-1
v_gene: TRBV19
CDR3aa: CASSNFLGSNTEAFF

len: 15
j_gene: TRBJ1-3
v_gene: TRBV30
CDR3aa: CAWSVPGVAGNTIYF